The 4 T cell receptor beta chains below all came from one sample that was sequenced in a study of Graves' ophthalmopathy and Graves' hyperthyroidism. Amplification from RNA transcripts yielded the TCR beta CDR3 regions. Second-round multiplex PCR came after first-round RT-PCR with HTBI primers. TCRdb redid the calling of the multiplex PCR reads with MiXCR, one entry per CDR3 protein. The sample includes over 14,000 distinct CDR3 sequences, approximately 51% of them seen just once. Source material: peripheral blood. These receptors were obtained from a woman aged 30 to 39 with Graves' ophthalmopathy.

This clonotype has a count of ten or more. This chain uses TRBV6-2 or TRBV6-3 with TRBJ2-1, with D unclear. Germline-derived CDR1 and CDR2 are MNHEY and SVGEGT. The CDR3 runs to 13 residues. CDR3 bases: TGTGCTGTCGGGTTAAGCTCCTACAATGAGCAGTTCTTC. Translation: CAVGLSSYNEQFF.

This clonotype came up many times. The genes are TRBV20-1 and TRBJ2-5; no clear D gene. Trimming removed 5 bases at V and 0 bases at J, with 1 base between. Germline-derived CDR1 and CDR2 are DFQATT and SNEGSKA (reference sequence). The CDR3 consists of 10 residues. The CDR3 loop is CSAYQETQYF. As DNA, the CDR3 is TGCAGTGCTTACCAAGAGACCCAGTACTTC.

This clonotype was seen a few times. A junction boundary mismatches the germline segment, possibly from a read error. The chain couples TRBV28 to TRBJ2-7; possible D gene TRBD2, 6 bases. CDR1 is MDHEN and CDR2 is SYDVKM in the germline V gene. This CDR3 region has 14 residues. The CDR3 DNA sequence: TGTGCCGGCAGTTCCCAGGGCGGGACCTACGAGCAGCACTTC. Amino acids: CAGSSQGGTYEQHF.

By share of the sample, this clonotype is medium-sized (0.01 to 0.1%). This CDR3 is CASSTPSSGGGETQYF. The CDR3 DNA reads TGTGCCAGCAGTACTCCCTCTAGCGGAGGGGGGGAGACCCAGTACTTC. The chain carries TRBV6-5 and TRBJ2-5, with D perhaps TRBD2 (7 bases). V was trimmed by 5 bases and J by 5 bases, leaving 21 bases between them. CDR3 length: 16 residues. The germline V gene encodes CDR1 MNHEY and CDR2 SVGAGI.